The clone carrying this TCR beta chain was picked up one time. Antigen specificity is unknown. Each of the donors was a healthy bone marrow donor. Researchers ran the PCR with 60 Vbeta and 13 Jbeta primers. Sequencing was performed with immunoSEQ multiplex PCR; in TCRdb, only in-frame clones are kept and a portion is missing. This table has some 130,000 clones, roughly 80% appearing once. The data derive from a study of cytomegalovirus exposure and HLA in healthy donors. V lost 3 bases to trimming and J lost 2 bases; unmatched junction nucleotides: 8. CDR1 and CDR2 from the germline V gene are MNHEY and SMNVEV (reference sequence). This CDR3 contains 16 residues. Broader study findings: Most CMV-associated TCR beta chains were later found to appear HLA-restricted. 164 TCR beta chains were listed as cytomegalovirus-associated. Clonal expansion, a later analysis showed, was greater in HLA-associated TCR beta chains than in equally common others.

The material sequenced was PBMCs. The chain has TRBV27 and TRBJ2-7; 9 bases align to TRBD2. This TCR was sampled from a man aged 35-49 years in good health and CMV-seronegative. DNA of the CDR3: TGTGCCAGCAGTTTGTACTCCGGGACTAGCACCTACGAGCAGTACTTC. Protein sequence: CASSLYSGTSTYEQYF.